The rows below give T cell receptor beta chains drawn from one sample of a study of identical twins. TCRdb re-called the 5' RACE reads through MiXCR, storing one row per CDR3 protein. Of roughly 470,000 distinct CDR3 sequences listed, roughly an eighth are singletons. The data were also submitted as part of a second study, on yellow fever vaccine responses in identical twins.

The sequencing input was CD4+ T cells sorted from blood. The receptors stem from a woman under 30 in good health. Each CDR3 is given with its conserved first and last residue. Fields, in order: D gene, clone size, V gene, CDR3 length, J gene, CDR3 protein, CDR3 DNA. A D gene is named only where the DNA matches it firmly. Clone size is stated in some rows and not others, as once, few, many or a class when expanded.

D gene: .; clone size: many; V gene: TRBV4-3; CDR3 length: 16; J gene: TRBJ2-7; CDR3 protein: CASSQDIGVQSYEQYF; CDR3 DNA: TGCGCCAGCAGCCAAGATATAGGGGTGCAGTCCTACGAGCAGTACTTC
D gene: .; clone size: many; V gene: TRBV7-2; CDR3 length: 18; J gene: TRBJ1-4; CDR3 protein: CASSLAVLKWGTNEKLFF; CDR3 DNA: TGTGCCAGCAGCTTAGCGGTTTTAAAGTGGGGAACTAATGAAAAACTGTTTTTT
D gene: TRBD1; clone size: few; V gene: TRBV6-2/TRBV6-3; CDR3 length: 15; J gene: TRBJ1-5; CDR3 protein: CASSTGDRVKQPQHF; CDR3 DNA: TGTGCCAGCAGTACGGGGGACAGGGTAAAACAGCCCCAGCATTTT
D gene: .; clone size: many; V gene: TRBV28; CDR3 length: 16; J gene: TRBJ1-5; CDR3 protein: CAAFGADSYSNQPQHF; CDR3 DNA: TGTGCCGCCTTCGGGGCGGATTCCTATAGCAATCAGCCCCAGCATTTT
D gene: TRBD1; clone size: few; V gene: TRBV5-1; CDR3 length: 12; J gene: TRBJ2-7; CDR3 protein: CASSTTGNEQYF; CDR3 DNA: TGCGCCAGCAGCACGACAGGGAATGAGCAGTACTTC
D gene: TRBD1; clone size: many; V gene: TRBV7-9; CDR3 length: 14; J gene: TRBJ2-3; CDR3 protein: CASSLGQGIDTQYF; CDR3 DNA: TGTGCCAGCAGCTTGGGACAGGGGATAGATACGCAGTATTTT
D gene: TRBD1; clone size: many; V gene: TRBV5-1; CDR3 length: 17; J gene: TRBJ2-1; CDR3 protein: CASSPPGQGSSYNEQFF; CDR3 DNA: TGCGCCAGCAGCCCACCGGGACAGGGGAGCTCCTACAATGAGCAGTTCTTC
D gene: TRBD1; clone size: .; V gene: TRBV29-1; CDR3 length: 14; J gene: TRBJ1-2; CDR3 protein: CSVDYRDRDYGYTF; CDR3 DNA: TGCAGCGTTGATTACCGGGACAGGGACTATGGCTACACCTTC
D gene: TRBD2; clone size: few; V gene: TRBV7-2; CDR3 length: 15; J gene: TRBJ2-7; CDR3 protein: CASSLVGGANYEQYF; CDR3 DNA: TGTGCCAGCAGCTTAGTGGGAGGGGCGAACTACGAGCAGTACTTC
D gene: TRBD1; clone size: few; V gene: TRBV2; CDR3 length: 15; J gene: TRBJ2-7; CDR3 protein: CASRTSGTVSYEQYF; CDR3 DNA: TGTGCCAGCAGGACCTCCGGGACAGTCTCCTACGAGCAGTACTTC
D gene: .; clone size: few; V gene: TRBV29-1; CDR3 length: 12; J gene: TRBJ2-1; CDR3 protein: CSVQGLYNEQFF; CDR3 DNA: TGCAGCGTGCAGGGCCTATACAATGAGCAGTTCTTC
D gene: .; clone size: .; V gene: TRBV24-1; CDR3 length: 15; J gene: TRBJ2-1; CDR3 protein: CATSDQGGGFNEQFF; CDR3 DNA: TGTGCCACCAGTGATCAGGGTGGGGGCTTCAATGAGCAGTTCTTC
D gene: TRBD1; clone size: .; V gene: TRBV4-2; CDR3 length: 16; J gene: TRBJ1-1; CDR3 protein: CASSQIPGTDYTEAFF; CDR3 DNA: TGTGCCAGCAGCCAGATCCCCGGGACAGATTACACTGAAGCTTTCTTT
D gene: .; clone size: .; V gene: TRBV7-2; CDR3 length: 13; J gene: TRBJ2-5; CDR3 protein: CASSLELMETQYF; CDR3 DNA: TGTGCCAGCAGCTTAGAACTTATGGAGACCCAGTACTTC
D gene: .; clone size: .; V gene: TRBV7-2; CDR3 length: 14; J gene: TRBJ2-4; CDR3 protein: CASSLEWLGNIKYF; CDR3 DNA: TGTGCCAGCAGCTTAGAATGGCTAGGTAACATTAAGTACTTC
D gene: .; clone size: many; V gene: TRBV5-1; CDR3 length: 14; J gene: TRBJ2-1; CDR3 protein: CASSEGEGYNEQFF; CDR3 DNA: TGCGCCAGCAGTGAGGGAGAAGGGTACAATGAGCAGTTCTTC
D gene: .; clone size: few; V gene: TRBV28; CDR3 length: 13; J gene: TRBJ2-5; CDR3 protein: CASSQSVVETQYF; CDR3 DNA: TGTGCCAGCAGCCAAAGTGTCGTGGAGACCCAGTACTTC
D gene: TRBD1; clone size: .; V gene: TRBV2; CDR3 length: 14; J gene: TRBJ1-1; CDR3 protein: CASLDRGWNTEAFF; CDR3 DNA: TGTGCCAGCCTGGACAGGGGTTGGAACACTGAAGCTTTCTTT
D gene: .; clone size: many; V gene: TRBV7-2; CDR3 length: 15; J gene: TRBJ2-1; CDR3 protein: CASTGGNSSYNEQFF; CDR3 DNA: TGTGCCAGCACCGGAGGAAACAGCTCCTACAATGAGCAGTTCTTC
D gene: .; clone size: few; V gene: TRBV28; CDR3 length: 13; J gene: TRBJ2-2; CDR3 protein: CASSLVEPGELFF; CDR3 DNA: TGTGCCAGCAGTTTAGTAGAACCCGGGGAGCTGTTTTTT
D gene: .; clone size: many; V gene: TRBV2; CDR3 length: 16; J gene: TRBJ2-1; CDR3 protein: CASSPIGGGSYNEQFF; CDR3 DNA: TGTGCCAGCAGTCCCATAGGGGGGGGCTCCTACAATGAGCAGTTCTTC
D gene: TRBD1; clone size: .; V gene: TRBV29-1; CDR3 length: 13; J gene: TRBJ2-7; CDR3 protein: CSVKGTGADEQYF; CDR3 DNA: TGCAGCGTTAAGGGGACAGGGGCCGACGAGCAGTACTTC
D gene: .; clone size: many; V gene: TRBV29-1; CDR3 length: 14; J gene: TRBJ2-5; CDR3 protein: CAGTLIGGSETQYF; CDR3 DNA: TGCGCCGGGACACTTATAGGAGGTTCGGAGACCCAGTACTTC
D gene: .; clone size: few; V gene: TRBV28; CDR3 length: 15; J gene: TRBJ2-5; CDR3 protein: CASSDPGRALGTQYF; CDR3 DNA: TGTGCCAGCAGTGACCCGGGACGGGCCCTTGGGACCCAGTACTTC
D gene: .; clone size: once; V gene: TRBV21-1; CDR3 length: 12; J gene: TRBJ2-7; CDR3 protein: CASSNLGYEHYF; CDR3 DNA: TGTGCCAGCAGCAACCTGGGGTACGAGCACTACTTC
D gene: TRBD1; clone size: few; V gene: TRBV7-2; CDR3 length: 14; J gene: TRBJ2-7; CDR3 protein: CASSLAGTVYEQYF; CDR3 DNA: TGTGCCAGCAGCTTAGCCGGGACAGTCTACGAGCAGTACTTC
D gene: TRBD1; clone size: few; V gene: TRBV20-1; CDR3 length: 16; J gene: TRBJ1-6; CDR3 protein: CSAKGTGSSYNSPLHF; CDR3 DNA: TGCAGTGCTAAAGGGACAGGGAGCTCCTATAATTCACCCCTCCACTTT
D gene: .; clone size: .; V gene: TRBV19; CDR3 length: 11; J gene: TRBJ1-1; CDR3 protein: CASKRGSEAFF; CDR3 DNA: TGTGCCAGTAAACGAGGCAGTGAAGCTTTCTTT
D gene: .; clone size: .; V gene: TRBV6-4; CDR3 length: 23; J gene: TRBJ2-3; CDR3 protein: CASSPTRRGALGSWTPGTDTQYF; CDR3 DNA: TGTGCCAGCAGTCCGACTCGTCGGGGGGCTTTAGGGTCGTGGACTCCGGGGACAGATACGCAGTATTTT
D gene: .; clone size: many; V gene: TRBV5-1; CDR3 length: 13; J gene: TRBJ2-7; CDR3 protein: CASSLEGGYEQYF; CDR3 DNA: TGCGCCAGCAGCTTGGAAGGCGGCTACGAGCAGTACTTC
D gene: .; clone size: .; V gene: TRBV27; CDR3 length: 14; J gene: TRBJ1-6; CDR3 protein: CASRTFYSNSPLHF; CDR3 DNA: TGTGCCAGCAGAACCTTTTACAGCAATTCACCCCTCCACTTT
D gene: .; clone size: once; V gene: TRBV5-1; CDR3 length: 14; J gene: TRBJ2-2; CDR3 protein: CASRRTVNAGELFF; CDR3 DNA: TGCGCCAGCAGGCGGACAGTGAACGCCGGGGAGCTGTTTTTT
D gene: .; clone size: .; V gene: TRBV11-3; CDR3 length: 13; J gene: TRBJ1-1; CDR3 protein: CASSFQSNTEAFF; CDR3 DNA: TGTGCCAGCAGCTTTCAATCGAACACTGAAGCTTTCTTT
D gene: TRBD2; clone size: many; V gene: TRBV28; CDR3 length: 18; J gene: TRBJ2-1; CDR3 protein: CASSLGLGSGSVYNEQFF; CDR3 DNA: TGTGCCAGCAGTTTAGGGCTTGGTAGCGGGAGCGTTTACAATGAGCAGTTCTTC
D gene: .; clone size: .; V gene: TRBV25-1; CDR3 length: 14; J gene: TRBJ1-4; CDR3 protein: CASSGPQANEKLFF; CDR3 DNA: TGTGCCAGCAGTGGACCCCAGGCTAATGAAAAACTGTTTTTT
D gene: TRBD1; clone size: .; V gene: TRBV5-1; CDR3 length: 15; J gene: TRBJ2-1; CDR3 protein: CASSFGTAFNNEQFF; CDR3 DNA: TGCGCCAGCAGCTTCGGGACAGCCTTTAACAATGAGCAGTTCTTC
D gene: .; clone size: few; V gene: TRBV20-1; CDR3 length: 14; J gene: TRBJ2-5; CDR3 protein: CSAVRRPPQETQYF; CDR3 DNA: TGCAGTGCTGTCCGACGGCCCCCCCAAGAGACCCAGTACTTC
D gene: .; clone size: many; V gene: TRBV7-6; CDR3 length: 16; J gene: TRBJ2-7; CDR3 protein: CASSLRLGIAADEQYF; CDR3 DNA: TGTGCCAGCAGCTTGCGATTGGGAATAGCGGCAGACGAGCAGTACTTC
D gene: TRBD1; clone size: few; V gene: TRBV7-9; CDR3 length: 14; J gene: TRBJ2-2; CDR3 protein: CASRGTGSTGELFF; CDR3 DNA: TGTGCCAGCAGGGGGACAGGGAGCACCGGGGAGCTGTTTTTT
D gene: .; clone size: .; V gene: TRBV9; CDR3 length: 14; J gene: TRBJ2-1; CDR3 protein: CASSAWYYGDEQFF; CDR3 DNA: TGTGCCAGCAGCGCCTGGTATTACGGGGATGAGCAGTTCTTC
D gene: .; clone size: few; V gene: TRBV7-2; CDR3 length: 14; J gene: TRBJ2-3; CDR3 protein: CASSSDQSADTQYF; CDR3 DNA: TGTGCCAGCAGCTCGGACCAGAGCGCAGATACGCAGTATTTT
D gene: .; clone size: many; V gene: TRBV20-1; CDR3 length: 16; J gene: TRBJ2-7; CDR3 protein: CSARDKGRALPYEQYF; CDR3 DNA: TGCAGTGCTAGAGATAAGGGGCGGGCCCTACCCTACGAGCAGTACTTC
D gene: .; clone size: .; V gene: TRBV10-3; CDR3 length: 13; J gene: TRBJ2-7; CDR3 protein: CASLDWTSYEQYF; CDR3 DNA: TGTGCCAGCCTGGACTGGACTTCCTACGAGCAGTACTTC
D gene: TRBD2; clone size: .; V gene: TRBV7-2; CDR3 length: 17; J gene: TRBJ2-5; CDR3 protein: CASSFALLAGQKETQYF; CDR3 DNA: TGTGCCAGCAGCTTCGCCCTCCTAGCGGGCCAAAAAGAGACCCAGTACTTC
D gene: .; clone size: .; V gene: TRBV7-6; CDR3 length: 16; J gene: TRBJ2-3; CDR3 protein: CASSWGAVILTDTQYF; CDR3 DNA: TGTGCCAGCAGCTGGGGAGCGGTTATCCTCACAGATACGCAGTATTTT
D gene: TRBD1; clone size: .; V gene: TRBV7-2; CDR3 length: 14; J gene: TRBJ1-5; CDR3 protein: CASSPGTGLQPQHF; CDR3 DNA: TGTGCCAGCAGCCCCGGGACAGGGCTCCAGCCCCAGCATTTT
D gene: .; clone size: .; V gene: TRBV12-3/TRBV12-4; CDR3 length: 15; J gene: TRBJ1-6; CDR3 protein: CASRPQGNVKSPLHF; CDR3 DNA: TGTGCCAGCAGACCCCAGGGGAATGTGAAATCACCCCTCCACTTT
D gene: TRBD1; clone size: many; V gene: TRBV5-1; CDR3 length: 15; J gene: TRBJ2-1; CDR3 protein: CASSHDRGDFNEQFF; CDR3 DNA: TGCGCCAGCAGCCATGACAGGGGGGACTTCAATGAGCAGTTCTTC
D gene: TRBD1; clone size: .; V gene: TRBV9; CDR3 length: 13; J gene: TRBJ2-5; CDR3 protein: CASSGTGAETQYF; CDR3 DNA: TGTGCCAGCAGCGGGACAGGGGCTGAGACCCAGTACTTC
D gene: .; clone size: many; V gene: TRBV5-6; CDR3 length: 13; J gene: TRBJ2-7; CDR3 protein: CASSLEGYGEQYF; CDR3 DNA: TGTGCCAGCAGCTTGGAGGGGTACGGCGAGCAGTACTTC
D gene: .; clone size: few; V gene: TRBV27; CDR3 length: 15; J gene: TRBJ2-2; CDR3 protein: CASSLFRLNTGELFF; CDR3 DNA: TGTGCCAGCAGTTTATTCAGGTTGAACACCGGGGAGCTGTTTTTT
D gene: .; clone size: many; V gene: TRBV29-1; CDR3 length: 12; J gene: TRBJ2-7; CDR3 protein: CSSTASAYEQYF; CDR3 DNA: TGCAGCTCTACTGCTTCGGCCTACGAGCAGTACTTC
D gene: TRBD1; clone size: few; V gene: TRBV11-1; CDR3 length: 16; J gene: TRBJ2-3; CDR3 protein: CASSFRRGQGGDTQYF; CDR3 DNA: TGTGCCAGCAGCTTTCGCCGTGGACAGGGTGGAGATACGCAGTATTTT
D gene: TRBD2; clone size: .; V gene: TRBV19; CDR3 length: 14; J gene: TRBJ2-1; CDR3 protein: CAGSLGPREGEQFF; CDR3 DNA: TGTGCCGGATCGTTGGGACCCAGGGAGGGTGAGCAGTTCTTC
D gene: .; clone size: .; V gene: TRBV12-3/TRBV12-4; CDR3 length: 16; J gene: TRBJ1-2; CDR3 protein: CASSLTPELANYGYTF; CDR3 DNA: TGTGCCAGCAGCCTTACCCCCGAGTTAGCTAACTATGGCTACACCTTC